The 5 T cell receptor beta chains given below trace back to one sample, sequenced in a study of blood T cell repertoires in COVID-19. Using immunoSEQ multiplex PCR, the repertoire was profiled, and TCRdb retains in-frame clones only, with some absent. The top ten hold 15% to 20% of the sample, which has 230,000 or so clones, approximately 80% seen once. Material for sequencing was peripheral blood. The origin of the receptors is a man aged 25 to 40 with active or convalescent COVID-19.

The genes are TRBV29-1 and TRBJ1-4; 7 bases line up with TRBD1. The CDR3 has 12 amino acids. CDR1 SQVTM and CDR2 ANQGSEA come from the germline V gene. After removal of 6 bases from V and 8 bases from J, the junction contained 6 bases not matched to a gene. CDR3 nucleotide sequence: TGCAGCGTATTGACAGGGTACGAAAAACTGTTTTTT. Amino acids: CSVLTGYEKLFF.

V usage is TRBV11-3 and J usage is TRBJ1-1; 7 nucleotides match TRBD1. The CDR3 extends over 14 amino acids. Germline V gene sequence: CDR1 SGHNT, CDR2 YENEEA. J lost 1 base, V lost 5 bases, and 4 bases had no gene match. CDR3 loop: CASSAGQKNTEAFF. CDR3 sequence (DNA): TGTGCCAGCAGCGCGGGACAGAAGAACACTGAAGCTTTCTTT. Drawing the rest from reference TRBV11-3 and TRBJ1-1, the complete variable domain is EAGVVQSPRYKIIEKKQPVAFWCNPISGHNTLYWYLQNLGQGPELLIRYENEEAVDDSQLPKDRFSAERLKGVDSTLKIQPAELGDSAVYLCASSAGQKNTEAFFGQGTRLTVV.

As DNA, the CDR3 is TGTGCCAGCAGTTTTACAGGGGCGCCTATTTCTGGCTACACCTTC. The encoded protein is CASSFTGAPISGYTF. The chain has TRBV27 and TRBJ1-2; 7 bases are shared with TRBD1. V trimming: 3 bases; J trimming: 7 bases; junction bases outside the gene matches: 11. The CDR3 runs to 15 residues. CDR1 is MNHEY, CDR2 SMNVEV, per germline (reference sequence).

CDR3 in DNA: TGCGCCAGCAGCTTGGGGAGGGCAACCTACAATGAGCAGTTCTTC. This encodes CASSLGRATYNEQFF. This chain links TRBV5-1 with TRBJ2-1; D might be TRBD2 (6 bases). The CDR3 totals 15 residues. Germline V gene sequence: CDR1 SGHRS, CDR2 YFSETQ. V lost 0 bases and J lost 2, with 9 bases in between.

The gene calls are TRBV5-5 and TRBJ1-1, with D hard to call. The CDR3 is 14 residues long. Per the germline V gene, CDR1 is SGHKS and CDR2 is YYEKEE (reference sequence). Trimming took off 0 bases at V and 3 bases at J, with 9 bases between the two ends. CDR3 amino acids: CASSLEPGDTEAFF. CDR3 sequence (DNA): TGTGCCAGCAGCTTGGAGCCCGGAGACACTGAAGCTTTCTTT.